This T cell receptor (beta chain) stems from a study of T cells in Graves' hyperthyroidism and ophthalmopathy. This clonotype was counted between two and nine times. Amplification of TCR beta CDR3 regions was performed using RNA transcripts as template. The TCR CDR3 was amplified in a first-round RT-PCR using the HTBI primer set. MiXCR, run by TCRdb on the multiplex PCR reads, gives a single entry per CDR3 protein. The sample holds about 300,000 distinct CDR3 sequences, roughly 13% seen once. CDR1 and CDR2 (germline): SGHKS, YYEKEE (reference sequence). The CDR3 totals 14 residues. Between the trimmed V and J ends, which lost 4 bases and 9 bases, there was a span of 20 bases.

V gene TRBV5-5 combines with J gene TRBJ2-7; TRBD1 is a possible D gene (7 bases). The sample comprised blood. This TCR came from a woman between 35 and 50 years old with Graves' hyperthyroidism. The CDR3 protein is CASSPGNYRGGQYF. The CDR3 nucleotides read TGTGCCAGCAGCCCGGGGAACTACAGGGGAGGGCAGTACTTC. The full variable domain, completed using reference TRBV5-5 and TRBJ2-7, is DAGVTQSPTHLIKTRGQQVTLRCSPISGHKSVSWYQQVLGQGPQFIFQYYEKEERGRGNFPDRFSARQFPNYSSELNVNALLLGDSALYLCASSPGNYRGGQYFGPGTRLTVT.